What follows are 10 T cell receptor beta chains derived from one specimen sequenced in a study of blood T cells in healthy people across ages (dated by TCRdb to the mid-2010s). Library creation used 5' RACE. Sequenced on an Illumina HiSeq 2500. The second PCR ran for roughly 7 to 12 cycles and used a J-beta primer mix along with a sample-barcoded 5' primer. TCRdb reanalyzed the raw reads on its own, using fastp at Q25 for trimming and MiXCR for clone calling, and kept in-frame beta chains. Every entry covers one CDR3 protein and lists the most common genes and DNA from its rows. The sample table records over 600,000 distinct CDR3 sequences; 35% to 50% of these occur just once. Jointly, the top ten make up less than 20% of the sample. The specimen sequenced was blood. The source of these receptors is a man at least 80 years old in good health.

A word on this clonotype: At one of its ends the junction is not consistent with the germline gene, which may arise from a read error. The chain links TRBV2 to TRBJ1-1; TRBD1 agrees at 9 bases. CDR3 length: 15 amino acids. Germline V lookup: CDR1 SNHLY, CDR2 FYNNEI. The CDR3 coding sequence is TGTGTCAGCAGTGAATTTGACAGGGGGACCACTGAGGCTTTCTTT. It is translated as CVSSEFDRGTTEAFF.

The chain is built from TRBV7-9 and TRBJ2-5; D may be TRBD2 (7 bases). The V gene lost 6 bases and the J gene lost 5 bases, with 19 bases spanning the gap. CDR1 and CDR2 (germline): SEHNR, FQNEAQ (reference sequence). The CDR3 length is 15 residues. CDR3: CASRYSGGPLETQYF. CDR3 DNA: TGTGCCAGCAGATATTCCGGGGGGCCTTTGGAGACCCAGTACTTC.

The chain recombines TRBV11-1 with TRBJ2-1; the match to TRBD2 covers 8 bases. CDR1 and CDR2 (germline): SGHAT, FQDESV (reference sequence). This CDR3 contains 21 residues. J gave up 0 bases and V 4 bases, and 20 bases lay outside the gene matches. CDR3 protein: CASSYGQPGLVIIGSYNEQFF. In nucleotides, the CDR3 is TGTGCCAGCAGCTACGGACAGCCGGGACTAGTGATCATTGGCTCCTACAATGAGCAGTTCTTC.

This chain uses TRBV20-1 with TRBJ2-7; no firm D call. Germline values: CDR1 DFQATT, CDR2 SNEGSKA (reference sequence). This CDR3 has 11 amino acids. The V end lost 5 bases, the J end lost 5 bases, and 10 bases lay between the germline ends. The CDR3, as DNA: TGCAGTGCTCCCCGTAGCCACGAGCAGTACTTC. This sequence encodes CSAPRSHEQYF.

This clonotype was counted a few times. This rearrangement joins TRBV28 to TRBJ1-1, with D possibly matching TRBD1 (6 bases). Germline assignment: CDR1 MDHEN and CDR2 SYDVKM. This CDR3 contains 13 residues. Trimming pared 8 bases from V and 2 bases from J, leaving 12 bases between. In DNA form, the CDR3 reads TGTGCCAGCGTTTCTGGGACAAACACTGAAGCTTTCTTT. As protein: CASVSGTNTEAFF.

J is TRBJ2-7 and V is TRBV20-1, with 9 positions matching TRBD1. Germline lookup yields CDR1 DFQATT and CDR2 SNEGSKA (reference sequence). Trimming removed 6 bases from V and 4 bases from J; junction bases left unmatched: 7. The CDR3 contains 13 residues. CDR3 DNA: TGCAGTGCCATGGGACAGGGTGTTTACGAGCAGTACTTC. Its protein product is CSAMGQGVYEQYF.

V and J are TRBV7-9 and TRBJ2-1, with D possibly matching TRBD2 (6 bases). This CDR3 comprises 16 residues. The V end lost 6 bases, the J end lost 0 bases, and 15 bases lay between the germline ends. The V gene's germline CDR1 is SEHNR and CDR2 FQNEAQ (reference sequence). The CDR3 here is CASSRSGYSSYNEQFF. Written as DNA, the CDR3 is TGTGCCAGCAGTCGTAGCGGTTATAGCTCCTACAATGAGCAGTTCTTC.

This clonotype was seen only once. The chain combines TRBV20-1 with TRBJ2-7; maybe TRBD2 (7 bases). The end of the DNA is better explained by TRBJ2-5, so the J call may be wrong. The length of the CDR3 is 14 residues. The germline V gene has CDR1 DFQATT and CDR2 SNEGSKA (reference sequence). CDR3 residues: CSAGGALFQETQYF. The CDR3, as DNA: TGCAGTGCTGGGGGGGCACTCTTCCAAGAGACCCAGTACTTC.

CDR3 nucleotide sequence: TGCAGTGCTCGCCGGGACAGGGACGAAAAACTGTTTTTT. This encodes CSARRDRDEKLFF. The chain carries TRBV20-1 and TRBJ1-4; 9 nucleotides match TRBD1. With V trimmed by 5 bases and J by 8 bases, 6 bases remained unmatched. This CDR3 is built from 13 residues. Looked up from germline, CDR1 is DFQATT and CDR2 is SNEGSKA (reference sequence).

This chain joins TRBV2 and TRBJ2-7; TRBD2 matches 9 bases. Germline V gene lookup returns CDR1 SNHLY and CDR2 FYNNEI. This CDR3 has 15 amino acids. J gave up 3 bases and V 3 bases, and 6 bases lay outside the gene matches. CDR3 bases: TGTGCCAGCAGTGATAGCGGGAGTTTTGGCTACGAGCAGTACTTC. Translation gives CASSDSGSFGYEQYF.